This paragraph reports one T cell receptor beta chain. The entry originates in a study of cytomegalovirus exposure and HLA in healthy donors. 60 Vbeta and 13 Jbeta primers were used in PCR. Assay used: immunoSEQ multiplex PCR; TCRdb lists only in-frame clones, some missing. The sample records about 160,000 clones, roughly 81% being singletons. Healthy donors of bone marrow made up the group. The germline V gene encodes CDR1 SQVTM and CDR2 ANQGSEA. Trimming left V 7 bases short and J 2 bases short, with 15 bases between. This CDR3 is built from 13 residues. Sequencing input: PBMCs. The clonotype comes from a man between 18 and 35 years old in good health and CMV-seropositive. The J gene is TRBJ2-7, the V gene TRBV29-1; D might be TRBD1 (6 bases). In DNA, the CDR3 is TGCAGCGCCTCGCCGGGACAACCCTACGAGCAGTACTTC. This sequence encodes CSASPGQPYEQYF.